This passage covers 5 T cell receptor beta chains from one sample sequenced in a study of T cells after yellow fever vaccination. MiXCR, applied by TCRdb to the 5' RACE reads, yields one record per CDR3 protein. The sample has 400,000 or so distinct CDR3 sequences, around 19% seen once. The material sequenced was PBMCs, taken before the yellow fever booster vaccination. Receptors originate from a man aged 18 to 29 who received the YFV17D yellow fever vaccine.

The chain links TRBV29-1 to TRBJ1-1, with D possibly TRBD1 on 6 matching bases. CDR1 and CDR2 (germline): SQVTM, ANQGSEA. V gave up 7 bases and J gave up 3 bases, with 9 bases separating them. CDR3 size: 11 residues. The CDR3 bases are TGCAGCGCGTACAGGGACACTGAAGCTTTCTTT. It yields the protein CSAYRDTEAFF.

This clonotype was detected a few times. The chain uses TRBV20-1 and TRBJ1-5; no definite D call. The germline V gene has CDR1 DFQATT and CDR2 SNEGSKA (reference sequence). Between the trimmed V and J ends, which lost 0 bases and 1 base, there was a span of 10 bases. This CDR3 has 15 amino acids. The CDR3 is CSARDKGSSNQPQHF. Here the CDR3 DNA reads TGCAGTGCTAGAGATAAAGGGTCGAGCAATCAGCCCCAGCATTTT.

About this clonotype itself: The junction and the germline gene differ at one end; a read error may be behind it. This chain connects TRBV7-2 to TRBJ2-2; a possible D gene is TRBD2 (7 bases). The germline V gene encodes CDR1 SGHTA and CDR2 FQGNSA. This CDR3 has 15 residues. The CDR3 loop is CASSFWRGRTGELIF. As DNA, the CDR3 is TGTGCCAGCAGCTTTTGGCGGGGGCGAACCGGGGAGCTGATTTTT.

This clonotype was seen only a few times. The rearrangement uses TRBV24-1 and TRBJ2-1; TRBD1 matches 8 bases. Losses at the gene ends were 5 bases for V and 0 bases for J; bases not matched to a gene: 14. Germline lookup yields CDR1 KGHDR and CDR2 SFDVKD. The CDR3 is made up of 19 amino acids. CDR3 coding DNA: TGTGCCACCAGTGTTACCGGGACAGGCCACCTTAGCTCCTACAATGAGCAGTTCTTC. This gives the protein CATSVTGTGHLSSYNEQFF.

This clonotype was counted only a few times. J is TRBJ2-7 and V is TRBV18, with 7 positions matching TRBD1. V lost 5 bases, J lost 7 bases, and 8 bases stayed unmatched. Per the germline V gene, CDR1 is KGHSH and CDR2 is LQKENI. The length of the CDR3 is 13 residues. This chain's CDR3 is CASSTTGAQEQYV. CDR3 coding DNA: TGTGCCAGCTCAACCACAGGGGCGCAGGAGCAGTACGTC.